This T cell receptor beta chain was captured in a study of type 1 regulatory T cells. Study information: This in vitro CD4 product, T-allo10, is enriched for Tr1 cells and alloantigen-specific.

TCRdb reprocessed the reads via MiXCR and lists one record per CDR3 protein. This table has about 42,000 distinct CDR3 sequences, more than 10% appearing once. General study results and limits: Tr1 cells had a more restricted TCR repertoire than non-Tr1 cells.

The CDR3 totals 14 residues. The V and J ends lost 5 bases and 6 bases respectively, with 16 bases between them. Germline-derived CDR1 and CDR2 are MNHEY and SVGAGI. Regarding this clonotype: Its target is unknown.

Specimen: cultured non-Tr1 T cells, either the whole culture or a sorted T cell fraction (not recorded which). This sequence originates from a human donor in good health. V is TRBV6-5 and J is TRBJ1-1, with no clear D. The CDR3 region is CASSTVLGRAEAFF. In DNA form, the CDR3 reads TGTGCCAGCAGTACAGTTCTGGGGAGGGCTGAAGCTTTCTTT.